This record concerns one T cell receptor (beta chain) sequence. Its antigen is not known. This entry is derived from a study of cytotoxic CD8 clonotypes in ibrutinib-treated CLL. Study-wide context: Patients attained 24 partial and 2 complete responses; at median approximately 68 months, around 15 remained remitted while 12 progressed. General study findings and limits: Clonality (at baseline) was higher than in age-matched healthy donors and tracked circulating CD8+ T-cell counts. A rise in clonality was seen at ibrutinib response, and a fall back toward baseline was seen at progression.

Sequencing was performed with immunoSEQ multiplex PCR; in TCRdb, only in-frame clones are kept and a portion is missing. The table includes about 270,000 clones, 76% detected once. The CDR3 has 15 amino acids. Germline CDR1 is SGDLS and CDR2 is YYNGEE. V was trimmed by 3 bases and J by 4 bases, leaving 15 bases between them. Here the sequenced sample was PBMCs, taken at disease progression, from a patient treated with ibrutinib. This clonotype was sampled from a human donor with chronic lymphocytic leukemia. The chain joins TRBV9 to TRBJ2-3, with a weak D call TRBD2 (7 bases). Here the CDR3 DNA reads TGTGCCAGCAGCGCTAGCGGTTACAGGGCAGATACGCAGTATTTT. It encodes CASSASGYRADTQYF.